The 18 T cell receptor beta chains listed next were all sequenced from one sample in a study of blood T cells in healthy people across ages. A J-beta primer mix and a sample-barcoded 5' primer were used in a second PCR of about 7 to 11 cycles. One entry per CDR3 protein results from TCRdb running MiXCR on the 5' RACE reads. This sample yields roughly 700,000 distinct CDR3 sequences, of which around 48% are seen a single time; 30% to 40% belongs to the top ten. Sample: blood. The source of these receptors is a woman aged 55-70 years in good health.

This clonotype was counted between two and nine times. The chain couples TRBV7-2 to TRBJ2-1; 11 bases align to TRBD2. Trimming cost V 0 bases and J 8 bases; bases outside gene matches: 3. The CDR3 has 15 residues. Germline CDR1 and CDR2: SGHTA and FQGNSA. The CDR3 bases are TGTGCCAGCAGCTTAGCGGGTAGCGGGAGGGATGAGCAGTTCTTC. Translation: CASSLAGSGRDEQFF.

The J gene is TRBJ1-2, the V gene TRBV28; no firm D call. Trimming pared 2 bases from V and 2 bases from J, leaving 12 bases between. The CDR3 loop spans 15 amino acids. The germline gives CDR1 MDHEN, CDR2 SYDVKM. CDR3 sequence: CASSLGTAINYGYTF. CDR3 nucleotide sequence: TGTGCCAGCAGTTTAGGCACGGCGATAAACTATGGCTACACCTTC.

This clonotype appeared a single time. V is TRBV20-1 and J is TRBJ2-7; TRBD2 aligns across 11 bases. The J call may be mistaken, given a closer DNA end match to TRBJ2-5. The CDR3 consists of 15 residues. Per the germline V gene, CDR1 is DFQATT and CDR2 is SNEGSKA (reference sequence). DNA of the CDR3: TGCAGTGCTAGAGTTAGCGGGAGGGGAGTAGAGACCCAGTACTTC. Residues: CSARVSGRGVETQYF.

CDR3: CASSLGRGDSNQPQHF. The CDR3 DNA is TGCGCCAGCAGCTTAGGCAGGGGGGATAGCAATCAGCCCCAGCATTTT. The chain joins TRBV5-1 to TRBJ1-5; 7 nucleotides agree with TRBD1. CDR3 size: 16 residues. Trimming at V came to 2 bases and at J to 0 bases, leaving 5 bases not matched to a gene. CDR1 is SGHRS, CDR2 YFSETQ, per germline.

Only a few counts were recorded for this clonotype. This chain links TRBV20-1 with TRBJ1-2; D gene unclear. The germline V gene has CDR1 DFQATT and CDR2 SNEGSKA (reference sequence). The CDR3 runs to 13 residues. V was cut by 6 bases and J by 3 bases, with 14 bases left in between. The CDR3 sequence is CSAGGLDDYGYTF. DNA of the CDR3: TGCAGTGCGGGAGGCCTAGATGACTATGGCTACACCTTC.

The chain carries TRBV14 and TRBJ2-1; D perhaps matches TRBD1 (6 bases). The CDR3 runs 18 residues. The V end was cut by 4 bases, the J end by 6 bases, with 25 bases between. Germline loops: CDR1 SGHDN, CDR2 FVKESK. Here the CDR3 DNA reads TGTGCCAGCAGCCCTGTGGGACGGGGAAACCAGGGGACCAATGAGCAGTTCTTC. Protein: CASSPVGRGNQGTNEQFF.

The rearrangement uses TRBV7-2 and TRBJ1-1, with 8 bases fitting TRBD1. V shed 5 bases and J 3 bases; nucleotides not matched to a gene: 8. The CDR3 extends over 15 amino acids. The germline V gene has CDR1 SGHTA and CDR2 FQGNSA. Here the CDR3 reads CASSPRTGKDTEAFF. As DNA, the CDR3 is TGTGCCAGCAGCCCACGGACAGGGAAGGACACTGAAGCTTTCTTT.

This rearrangement joins TRBV12-3 or TRBV12-4 to TRBJ2-7; weak D call: TRBD1 (5 bases). The ends were cut back, 2 bases at V and 2 bases at J, with 10 bases in the middle. This CDR3 has 14 amino acids. CDR3 residues: CASSLYRNTYEQYF. The CDR3 DNA follows: TGTGCCAGCAGTTTATACAGGAATACCTACGAGCAGTACTTC.

The J gene is TRBJ2-4, the V gene TRBV5-1, with TRBD2 matching over 12 bases. The J call may be incorrect, as the DNA end agrees better with TRBJ2-7. The CDR3 runs 17 residues. CDR1 and CDR2 from the germline V gene are SGHRS and YFSETQ. CDR3 loop: CASSQGLAGLLSYEQYF. In DNA form, the CDR3 reads TGCGCCAGCAGCCAAGGACTAGCGGGACTGCTATCCTACGAGCAGTACTTC.

V gene TRBV9 combines with J gene TRBJ2-7; perhaps TRBD1 as D (6 bases). Trimming removed 0 bases from V and 2 bases from J, with 12 bases in between. The CDR3 covers 15 residues. The germline gives CDR1 SGDLS, CDR2 YYNGEE. CDR3 DNA sequence: TGTGCCAGCAGCGTAGGGACAGCGGCGACCTACGAGCAGTACTTC. This gives the protein CASSVGTAATYEQYF.

The gene calls are TRBV2 and TRBJ1-2; perhaps TRBD1 as D (5 bases). Looked up from germline, CDR1 is SNHLY and CDR2 is FYNNEI. This CDR3 has 14 residues. Trimming removed 4 bases at V and 0 bases at J, with 9 bases between. CDR3 residues: CASSGSTANYGYTF. The CDR3 nucleotides are TGTGCCAGCAGTGGATCGACAGCTAACTATGGCTACACCTTC.

The chain is built from TRBV9 and TRBJ2-3; TRBD2 is a possible D gene (5 bases). Germline V gene data show CDR1 as SGDLS and CDR2 as YYNGEE. The V end was cut by 4 bases, the J end by 2 bases, with 11 bases between. This CDR3 is built from 14 residues. CDR3 coding DNA: TGTGCCAGCAGCCAAGGGAGCTACACAGATACGCAGTATTTT. This translates into CASSQGSYTDTQYF.

The V call is TRBV27, the J call TRBJ2-1; 14 bases agree with TRBD2. The CDR3 is 15 amino acids. V dropped 11 bases and J dropped 4; count of bases not matched to a gene: 7. Germline V CDR1 and CDR2: MNHEY, SMNVEV (reference sequence). The CDR3 spells CAAGLAGEGYNEQFF. CDR3 nucleotide sequence: TGTGCCGCGGGACTAGCGGGAGAAGGGTACAATGAGCAGTTCTTC.

This clonotype turned up a few times. This chain joins TRBV6-6 and TRBJ1-1, with D unresolved. This CDR3 spans 13 amino acids. Per the germline V gene, CDR1 is MNHNY and CDR2 is SVGAGI (reference sequence). The V and J ends lost 2 bases and 1 base respectively, with 5 bases between them. CDR3 bases: TGTGCCAGCAGTTACAAGGAGAACACTGAAGCTTTCTTT. Translated, it gives CASSYKENTEAFF.

This rearrangement joins TRBV5-1 to TRBJ2-3; D perhaps matches TRBD1 (5 bases). CDR3 length equals 14 residues. CDR1 and CDR2 from the germline V gene are SGHRS and YFSETQ. Trimming took 4 bases from V and 0 from J, leaving 9 bases between them. The CDR3 sequence is CASSGPGSTDTQYF. CDR3 DNA: TGCGCCAGCAGCGGTCCAGGGAGCACAGATACGCAGTATTTT.

This chain uses TRBV7-3 with TRBJ2-5; D might be TRBD2 (5 bases). The CDR3 extends over 13 amino acids. Germline V gene data show CDR1 as SGHTA and CDR2 as FQGTGA. Trimming removed 2 bases from V and 3 bases from J, with 7 bases in between. Here the CDR3 DNA reads TGTGCCAGCAGCTTACGGGAAAAAGAGACCCAGTACTTC. Translation gives CASSLREKETQYF.

In its sample, this clonotype was seen once. This chain links TRBV15 with TRBJ2-5; D not resolved. The CDR3 contains 14 residues. Trimming took 1 base from V and 2 from J, leaving 8 bases between them. Germline V CDR1 and CDR2: LNHNV, YYDKDF (reference sequence). The CDR3 protein is CATSRVSGQETQYF. The CDR3 bases are TGTGCCACCAGCAGAGTGTCAGGTCAAGAGACCCAGTACTTC.

The V call is TRBV6-2 or TRBV6-3, the J call TRBJ2-1; possible D gene TRBD2, 6 bases. CDR3 length: 14 amino acids. Germline-derived CDR1 and CDR2 are MNHEY and SVGEGT. The V end was cut by 8 bases, the J end by 4 bases, with 15 bases between. The CDR3 region has the DNA TGTGCCAGCCTACGGGAGAACTCATACAATGAGCAGTTCTTC. It specifies CASLRENSYNEQFF.